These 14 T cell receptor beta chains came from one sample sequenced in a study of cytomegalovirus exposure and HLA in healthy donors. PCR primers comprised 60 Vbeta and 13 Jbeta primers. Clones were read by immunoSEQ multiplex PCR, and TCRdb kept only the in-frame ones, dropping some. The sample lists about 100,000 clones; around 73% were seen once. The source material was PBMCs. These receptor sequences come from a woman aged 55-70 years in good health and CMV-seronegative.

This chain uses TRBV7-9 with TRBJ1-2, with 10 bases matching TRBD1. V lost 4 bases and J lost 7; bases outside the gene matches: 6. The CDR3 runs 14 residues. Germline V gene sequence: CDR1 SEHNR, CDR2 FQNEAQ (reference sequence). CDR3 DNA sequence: TGTGCCAGCAGCTCGACCGGGACAGGGGTTGGCTACACCTTC. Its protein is CASSSTGTGVGYTF.

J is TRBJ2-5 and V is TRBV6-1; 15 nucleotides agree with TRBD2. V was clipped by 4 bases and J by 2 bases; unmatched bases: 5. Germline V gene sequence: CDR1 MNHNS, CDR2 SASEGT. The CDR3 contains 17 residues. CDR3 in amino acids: CASSGGLAGGEQETQYF. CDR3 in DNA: TGTGCCAGCAGTGGGGGACTAGCGGGGGGCGAACAAGAGACCCAGTACTTC.

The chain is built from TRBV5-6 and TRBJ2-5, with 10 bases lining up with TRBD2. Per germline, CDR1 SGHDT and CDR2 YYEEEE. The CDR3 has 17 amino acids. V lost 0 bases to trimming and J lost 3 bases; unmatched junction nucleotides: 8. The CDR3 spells CASSLELAGNLEETQYF. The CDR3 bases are TGTGCCAGCAGCTTGGAACTAGCGGGAAATTTGGAAGAGACCCAGTACTTC.

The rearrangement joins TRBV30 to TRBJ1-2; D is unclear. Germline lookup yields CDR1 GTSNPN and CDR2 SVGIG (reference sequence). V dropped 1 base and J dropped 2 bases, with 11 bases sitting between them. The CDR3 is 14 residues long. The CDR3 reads CAWSGDTLNYGYTF. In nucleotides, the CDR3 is TGTGCCTGGAGTGGTGACACACTGAACTATGGCTACACCTTC. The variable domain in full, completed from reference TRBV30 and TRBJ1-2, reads SQTIHQWPATLVQPVGSPLSLECTVEGTSNPNLYWYRQAAGRGLQLLFYSVGIGQISSEVPQNLSASRPQDRQFILSSKKLLLSDSGFYLCAWSGDTLNYGYTFGSGTRLTVV.

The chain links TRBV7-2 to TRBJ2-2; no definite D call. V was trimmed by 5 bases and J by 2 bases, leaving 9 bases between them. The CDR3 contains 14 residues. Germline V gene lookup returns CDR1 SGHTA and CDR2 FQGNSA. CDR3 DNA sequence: TGTGCCAGCAGCCCAAGCGCAAACACCGGGGAGCTGTTTTTT. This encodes CASSPSANTGELFF.

CDR3 coding DNA: TGTGCCAGCAGTCAGACAGGCGATTCTAGCACAGATACGCAGTATTTT. It codes for CASSQTGDSSTDTQYF. This chain links TRBV7-6 with TRBJ2-3; D possibly corresponds to TRBD1 (6 bases). This CDR3 has 16 residues. Germline V CDR1 and CDR2: SGHVS, FNYEAQ. The V and J ends lost 6 bases and 0 bases respectively, with 16 bases between them.

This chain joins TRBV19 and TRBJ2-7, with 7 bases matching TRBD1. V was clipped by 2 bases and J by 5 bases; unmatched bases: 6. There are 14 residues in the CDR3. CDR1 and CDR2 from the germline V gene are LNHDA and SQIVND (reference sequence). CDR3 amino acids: CASSITGDRNEQYF. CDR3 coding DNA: TGTGCCAGTAGTATAACTGGGGACAGAAACGAGCAGTACTTC.

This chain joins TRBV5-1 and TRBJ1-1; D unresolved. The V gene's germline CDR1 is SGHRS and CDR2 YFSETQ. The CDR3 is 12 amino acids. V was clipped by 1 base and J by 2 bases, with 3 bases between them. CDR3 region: CASSLSNTEAFF. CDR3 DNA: TGCGCCAGCAGCTTGTCTAACACTGAAGCTTTCTTT.

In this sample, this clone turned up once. CDR3 sequence (DNA): TGTGCCAGCAGCTTAACGGGGGGCTACGAGCAGTACTTC. Its translation: CASSLTGGYEQYF. The V gene is TRBV7-2, the J gene TRBJ2-7, with 7 nucleotides matching TRBD2. The CDR3 extends over 13 amino acids. The germline gives CDR1 SGHTA, CDR2 FQGNSA. Trimming at V came to 2 bases and at J to 3 bases, leaving 1 base not matched to a gene.

This chain's CDR3 is CASSLEGQIPSGANVLTF. CDR3 nucleotides: TGTGCCAGCAGCCTCGAGGGACAGATTCCCTCTGGGGCCAACGTCCTGACTTTC. V gene TRBV9 combines with J gene TRBJ2-6; 7 bases line up with TRBD1. CDR3 length: 18 residues. J gave up 0 bases and V 4 bases, and 10 bases lay outside the gene matches. Germline V CDR1 and CDR2: SGDLS, YYNGEE.

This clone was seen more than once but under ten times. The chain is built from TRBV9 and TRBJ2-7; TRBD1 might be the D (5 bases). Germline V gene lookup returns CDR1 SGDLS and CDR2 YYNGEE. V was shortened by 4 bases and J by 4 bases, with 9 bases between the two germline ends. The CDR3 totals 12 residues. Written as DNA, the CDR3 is TGTGCCAGCAGCTCCCCAGGGTACGAGCAGTACTTC. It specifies CASSSPGYEQYF.

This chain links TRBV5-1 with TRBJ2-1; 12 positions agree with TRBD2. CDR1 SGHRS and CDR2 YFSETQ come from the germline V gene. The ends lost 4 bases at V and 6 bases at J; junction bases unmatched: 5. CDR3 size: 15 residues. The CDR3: CASSPTSGGSNEQFF. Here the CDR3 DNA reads TGCGCCAGCAGCCCCACTAGCGGGGGGTCCAATGAGCAGTTCTTC.

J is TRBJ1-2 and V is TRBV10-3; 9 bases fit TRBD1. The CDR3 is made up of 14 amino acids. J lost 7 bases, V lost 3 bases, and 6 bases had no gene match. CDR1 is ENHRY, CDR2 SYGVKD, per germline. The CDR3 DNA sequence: TGTGCCATCAGTGACCCGGGACAGGGAAGTGGCTACACCTTC. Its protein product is CAISDPGQGSGYTF.

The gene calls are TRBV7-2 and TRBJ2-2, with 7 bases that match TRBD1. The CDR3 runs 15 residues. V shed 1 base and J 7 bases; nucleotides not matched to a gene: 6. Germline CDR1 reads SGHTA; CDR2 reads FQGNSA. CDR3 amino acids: CASSLGTGSLGELFF. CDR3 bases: TGTGCCAGCAGCTTAGGGACAGGAAGTCTCGGGGAGCTGTTTTTT.